One T cell receptor (beta chain) is described in this entry. The source of the sample is a study of Ad26.COV2.S vaccination and SARS-CoV-2 variants. Treatment defined: roughly 18 received Ad26.COV2.S at low or high dose, single or two shots; about five received placebo; per-sample allocation not given. At day 63 after the first vaccine or placebo injection, samples were drawn. Profiled with immunoSEQ multiplex PCR; TCRdb holds only in-frame clones, not every one. The sample consists of fewer than 500,000 clones, about nine tenths of them appearing once. The source is a person aged 18 to 65 who received the Ad26.COV2.S COVID-19 vaccine or a placebo. Sequences were derived from peripheral blood, sampled in a trial of Ad26.COV2.S vaccine versus placebo.

CDR3 sequence: CSVEGWGDTQYF. The CDR3 nucleotides are TGCAGCGTTGAAGGTTGGGGAGATACGCAGTATTTT. This chain uses TRBV29-1 with TRBJ2-3; D unclear. Germline loops: CDR1 SQVTM, CDR2 ANQGSEA. V lost 1 base to trimming and J lost 5 bases, with 7 bases between them. The CDR3 covers 12 residues.